This T cell receptor beta chain appears in the sequencing data of a study of T cell responses to AZD1222 COVID-19 vaccine (dated by TCRdb to about 2021). With respect to the entire study: AZD1222 recipients given second doses at about 4 weeks or at about 12 weeks were pooled, since spike-specific TCR depth and breadth were not found to differ between the two schedules. A total of around 240 trial participants underwent TCR sequencing, of whom some 200 had received two doses of AZD1222 and roughly 26 had received two doses of the MenACWY control vaccine. Enrollment into the trials was organized by age into subgroups of 18-55, 56-69 and 70-plus years, and those subgroups contained roughly 150, 30 and 60 TCR-sequenced participants, respectively. Summary of the overall study and its limitations: Because no samples from the day 14 peak response were available, repertoires could be characterized only after the peak T cell response. Most participants were white British and females outnumbered males, and the authors suggested that clonal diversity may have been underestimated. The 56-69-year group was small, and its depth increase did not reach significance, likely because of low power. Epitopes outside the regions mutated in the B.1.351 and B.1.1.7 variants were reportedly recognized by nearly half of the unique spike-specific TCRs. After two AZD1222 doses, spike-specific TCR breadth and depth were significantly higher than at day 0 and than in MenACWY recipients. Conclusions about previously exposed vaccinees are limited, since just a handful of AZD1222 recipients were seropositive for SARS-CoV-2 at baseline. CD4 TCRs associated with the vaccine covered the entire spike protein, and the dominant responses were in regions 160-218 and 743-854.

Note on this clone: Its antigen has not been determined. Base qualities are not at hand, and no much larger clone is one base apart.

What this sample's time point label stands for: baseline before first vaccination. Vaccinee samples came from UK trials COV001 and COV002, including a single-blind randomized controlled phase 2/3 trial of AZD1222 (ChAdOx1 nCoV-19) in healthy adults. Trial participant PBMC samples were collected at day 0 and day 28 after the second dose for TCRbeta chain sequencing. The CDR3 regions of human TCRbeta chains were analyzed by immunosequencing. From the authors' description of their analysis: Repertoire TCRs were checked for matches against a reference library of SARS-CoV-2-specific TCRs that had been generated using the MIRA antigen-specificity platform. Breadth was defined as the fraction of unique TCRs that were SARS-CoV-2-associated. Depth was defined as the fraction of total T cells that were SARS-CoV-2-associated. Using the MIRA data, each spike-specific TCR was assigned both to the spike region to which the TCR was reactive and to a CD4 or CD8 class. Log10-transformed breadth and depth values were compared by one-way ANOVA with Sidak's multiple comparisons tests. This is the immuneACCESS table as TCRdb keeps it, with only in-frame sequences that have V and J called. A part of the clones is gone; compared with another copy, unresolved V genes explain less than half, and the rest is unexplained. V and J calls plus clone size are reproduced from that table; the DNA served to infer D and trimming. In this sample the table shows 85,000 to 110,000 clones, 88% of which occur a single time. The ten largest account for more than 20% of the sample.

The CDR3 starts with the cysteine, ends with the phenylalanine, and has 17 residues. Left in the record is the CDR3 DNA by itself, 51 bases read in frame from the first base. CDR1 and CDR2, per the germline V gene, are SGHRS and YFSETQ. Here V drops 4 bases and J drops 0 bases, and the junction holds 13 bases not matched to any gene. The source material was peripheral blood, sampled on day 0 of AZD1222 vaccination. The sequence came from an adult in good health. The chain links TRBV5-1 with TRBJ2-7; 7 central nucleotides agree with TRBD1. The CDR3 corresponds to CASSPRKTGILSYEQYF. The DNA sequence is as follows: TGCGCCAGCAGCCCGCGAAAGACAGGGATCCTCTCCTACGAGCAGTACTTC.